The rows below give T cell receptor beta chains drawn from one sample of a study of blood T cells in healthy people across ages. Via MiXCR, TCRdb re-called the 5' RACE reads, giving one row per CDR3 protein. This table has about 840,000 distinct CDR3 sequences, 25% to 30% appearing once. The data also belong to a second study, concerning T cells of mothers and their children.

The sequencing sample was made of blood. The receptors stem from a middle-aged woman in good health. The CDR3 runs from the conserved cysteine through the conserved F or W. The D gene is left open where the match is weak. Some rows have no size entry. The others give once, few or many, or a class for an expanded clone.

d_gene	abundance	v_gene	j_gene	CDR3aa	CDR3nt
TRBD1	many	TRBV5-6	TRBJ2-5	CASSLALDREETQYF	TGTGCCAGCAGCTTGGCTCTCGACAGGGAAGAGACCCAGTACTTC
TRBD2	few	TRBV5-1	TRBJ2-3	CASSLPSGGTDTQYF	TGCGCCAGCAGCTTGCCTAGCGGGGGTACAGATACGCAGTATTTT
.	many	TRBV12-3/TRBV12-4	TRBJ2-5	CASQSGWQETQYF	TGTGCCAGTCAAAGTGGGTGGCAAGAGACCCAGTACTTC
TRBD2	few	TRBV5-1	TRBJ2-1	CASSPRLAGGPIYNEQFF	TGCGCCAGCAGCCCGAGACTAGCGGGGGGGCCTATCTACAATGAGCAGTTCTTC
TRBD1	few	TRBV28	TRBJ2-1	CASSSGQHNEQFF	TGTGCCAGCAGTTCGGGACAGCACAATGAGCAGTTCTTC
.	few	TRBV11-2	TRBJ1-1	CASSLIPGNTEAFF	TGTGCCAGCAGCTTGATACCAGGGAACACTGAAGCTTTCTTT
.	few	TRBV6-2/TRBV6-3	TRBJ2-2	CASSSPPDYVARPVTGELFF	TGTGCCAGCAGTTCCCCACCTGACTACGTGGCTCGTCCCGTCACCGGGGAGCTGTTTTTT
TRBD2	many	TRBV10-3	TRBJ2-5	CAISDERGGETQYF	TGTGCCATCAGTGATGAGCGGGGAGGAGAGACCCAGTACTTC
.	.	TRBV29-1	TRBJ1-2	CSVEEWWGYTF	TGCAGCGTTGAAGAGTGGTGGGGCTACACCTTC
TRBD1	few	TRBV11-2	TRBJ2-1	CASSRNRAGTGSYNEQFF	TGTGCCAGCAGCCGCAATCGGGCCGGGACAGGCTCCTACAATGAGCAGTTCTTC
.	.	TRBV28	TRBJ1-6	CASSLWGAGGRNNSPLHF	TGTGCCAGCAGTTTATGGGGCGCGGGGGGCAGAAATAATTCACCCCTCCACTTT
TRBD1	.	TRBV9	TRBJ1-4	CASSVGTGLFEKLFF	TGTGCCAGCAGCGTAGGGACAGGGTTATTTGAAAAACTGTTTTTT
TRBD2	many	TRBV6-5	TRBJ2-7	CASSYSGLDTYEQYF	TGTGCCAGCAGTTACTCGGGACTAGACACCTACGAGCAGTACTTC
TRBD1	.	TRBV10-3	TRBJ2-7	CAISVFSGQVSKVGYEQYF	TGTGCCATTAGTGTTTTCTCGGGACAGGTTTCCAAGGTGGGGTACGAGCAGTACTTC
TRBD2	many	TRBV7-2	TRBJ2-1	CASSPRGSGGAGNEQFF	TGTGCCAGCAGCCCACGAGGAAGCGGGGGGGCGGGCAATGAGCAGTTCTTC
.	.	TRBV20-1	TRBJ2-3	CSARVPSTDTQYF	TGCAGTGCCAGAGTGCCTAGCACAGATACGCAGTATTTT
.	many	TRBV2	TRBJ2-1	CASSEASRLNEQFF	TGTGCCAGCAGTGAAGCATCGCGCCTCAATGAGCAGTTCTTC
.	.	TRBV30	TRBJ1-2	CAWSRQAYGYTF	TGTGCCTGGAGTCGACAGGCCTATGGCTACACCTTC
.	few	TRBV28	TRBJ2-7	CASRTVPYEQYF	TGTGCCAGCAGGACGGTACCCTACGAGCAGTACTTC
.	many	TRBV20-1	TRBJ1-1	CSARDRYSMGRGRTEAFF	TGCAGTGCTAGAGATCGCTACTCAATGGGGAGGGGTAGGACTGAAGCTTTCTTT
.	few	TRBV27	TRBJ1-6	CASRAVDEGSPLHF	TGTGCCAGCAGAGCAGTAGATGAAGGTTCACCCCTCCACTTT
TRBD2	many	TRBV11-2	TRBJ2-3	CASGDYSTDTQYF	TGTGCCAGCGGGGACTATAGCACAGATACGCAGTATTTT
.	.	TRBV24-1	TRBJ2-1	CATSDSFNVQFF	TGTGCCACCAGTGACTCCTTCAATGTGCAGTTCTTC
.	few	TRBV7-9	TRBJ1-1	CASSEGLAEAFF	TGTGCCAGCAGCGAGGGGCTGGCAGAAGCTTTCTTT
TRBD2	.	TRBV5-1	TRBJ2-1	CASRPGTSGLYEQFF	TGCGCCAGCAGGCCCGGGACTAGCGGGTTGTATGAGCAGTTCTTC
TRBD2	.	TRBV7-8	TRBJ2-3	CASSFAGGFVLDTQYF	TGTGCCAGCAGCTTCGCGGGGGGGTTCGTTTTAGATACGCAGTATTTT
.	few	TRBV2	TRBJ2-1	CASRMVQGRYEQFF	TGTGCCAGCAGAATGGTACAGGGTAGGTATGAGCAGTTCTTC
.	.	TRBV7-3	TRBJ2-1	CASSPTSLSYNEQFF	TGTGCCAGCAGCCCGACTAGTCTCTCCTACAATGAGCAGTTCTTC
TRBD1	few	TRBV6-2/TRBV6-3	TRBJ1-5	CASSYVKDRAGQPQHF	TGTGCCAGCAGTTACGTTAAGGACAGGGCGGGTCAGCCCCAGCATTTT
TRBD1	.	TRBV2	TRBJ2-7	CASRGTVPYEQYF	TGTGCCAGCAGGGGGACAGTCCCCTACGAGCAGTACTTC
TRBD2	many	TRBV20-1	TRBJ2-5	CSARIGLALETQYF	TGCAGTGCTAGAATAGGACTAGCGCTAGAGACCCAGTACTTC